The 23 T cell receptor beta chains given below trace back to one sample, sequenced in a study of T cells in Graves' hyperthyroidism and ophthalmopathy. Amplification targeted TCR beta CDR3 regions from RNA transcripts. Initially, a first-round RT-PCR of the TCR CDR3 employed the HTBI primer set. MiXCR, applied by TCRdb to the multiplex PCR reads, yields one record per CDR3 protein. The profile shows a few hundred thousand distinct CDR3 sequences, less than 20% of them singletons. The specimen was blood. Every receptor here comes from a man aged 18 to 29 with Graves' ophthalmopathy.

V usage is TRBV19 and J usage is TRBJ2-2, with D possibly TRBD2 on 5 matching bases. CDR1 is LNHDA, CDR2 SQIVND, per germline (reference sequence). V lost 8 bases, J lost 4 bases, and 20 bases lay in between. This CDR3 has 16 amino acids. CDR3 amino acids: CASGVGAGWGTGELFF. CDR3 coding DNA: TGTGCCAGTGGTGTTGGTGCGGGTTGGGGCACCGGGGAGCTGTTTTTT.

The sample holds a few counts of this clonotype. V gene TRBV15 combines with J gene TRBJ2-7; D could derive from TRBD1 or TRBD2 (5 bases each). V dropped 2 bases and J dropped 2 bases, with 10 bases sitting between them. CDR1 and CDR2 from the germline V gene are LNHNV and YYDKDF (reference sequence). The CDR3 runs to 14 residues. The CDR3 is CATSRRGVTYEQYF. The CDR3 nucleotides read TGTGCCACCAGCAGAAGAGGGGTTACCTACGAGCAGTACTTC.

A remark on this clonotype: The junction shows a germline mismatch at one end, possibly a read error. V usage is TRBV4-1 and J usage is TRBJ1-1, with D unclear. The V gene's germline CDR1 is MGHRA and CDR2 YSYEKL. CDR3 length equals 13 residues. CDR3 amino acids: CASSQVTNTEALF. The CDR3 DNA reads TGCGCCAGCAGCCAAGTAACGAACACTGAAGCTCTCTTT.

This clonotype appeared many times. The chain carries TRBV27 and TRBJ2-7; 11 positions agree with TRBD1. CDR3 length equals 15 residues. CDR1 is MNHEY and CDR2 is SMNVEV in the germline V gene (reference sequence). The V and J ends lost 6 bases and 4 bases, in that order; junction bases with no gene match: 8. CDR3 sequence (DNA): TGTGCCAGCAGATCTGGACAGGGGGCTTCATACGAGCAGTACTTC. Its protein is CASRSGQGASYEQYF.

This clonotype was counted a few times. The V call is TRBV3-1, the J call TRBJ2-2; TRBD1 matches 8 bases. Germline V lookup: CDR1 LGHDT, CDR2 YNNKEL (reference sequence). V was pared by 6 bases and J by 6 bases, with 6 bases of the junction left unmatched. The CDR3 runs to 14 residues. As DNA, the CDR3 is TGTGCCAGCAGGGACAGGGATAATTCCGGGGAGCTGTTTTTT. It specifies CASRDRDNSGELFF.

This clonotype was observed many times. The chain is built from TRBV3-1 and TRBJ2-3; TRBD1 aligns across 8 bases. J was trimmed by 4 bases and V by 3 bases; bases with no gene match: 9. Germline V gives CDR1 LGHDT, CDR2 YNNKEL (reference sequence). The CDR3 runs to 16 residues. The CDR3 region has the DNA TGTGCCAGCAGCCAGACTTCGGACAGGGTGCCAGATACGCAGTATTTT. Amino acid sequence: CASSQTSDRVPDTQYF.

In this sample, this clonotype turned up many times. This chain joins TRBV6-1 and TRBJ2-7, with TRBD1 matching over 8 bases. J gave up 1 base and V 6 bases, and 5 bases lay outside the gene matches. In germline, CDR1 is MNHNS, CDR2 SASEGT. The CDR3 consists of 14 residues. This chain's CDR3 is CASRLRDRSYEQYF. CDR3 DNA sequence: TGTGCCAGCAGGCTCCGGGACAGGTCCTACGAGCAGTACTTC.

This clonotype was seen ten or more times. The V and J genes are TRBV7-2 and TRBJ2-3, with 7 positions matching TRBD2. This CDR3 spans 15 amino acids. Germline lookup yields CDR1 SGHTA and CDR2 FQGNSA. The V segment lost 10 bases and the J segment 1 base; nucleotides outside the gene matches: 11. The CDR3 region is CATLPSGEGTDTQYF. CDR3 DNA: TGTGCCACCCTCCCGAGCGGGGAGGGCACAGATACGCAGTATTTT.

This clonotype came up many times. The chain recombines TRBV28 with TRBJ1-5, with D uncertain. Germline V gene data show CDR1 as MDHEN and CDR2 as SYDVKM. There are 17 residues in the CDR3. Here the CDR3 reads CAALGRAYSTSNQPQHF. The CDR3 bases are TGTGCTGCCTTGGGGAGGGCGTATTCGACCAGCAATCAGCCCCAGCATTTT.

Ten or more counts support this clonotype. The rearrangement joins TRBV6-5 to TRBJ2-5, with 7 bases fitting TRBD1. Germline lookup yields CDR1 MNHEY and CDR2 SVGAGI. The ends lost 2 bases at V and 3 bases at J; junction bases unmatched: 6. The CDR3 length is 15 residues. DNA for the CDR3: TGTGCCAGCAGTTACCGAGGACAGGCCAAAGAGACCCAGTACTTC. It yields the protein CASSYRGQAKETQYF.

The J gene is TRBJ1-4, the V gene TRBV28; weak D call: TRBD1 (5 bases). V was cut by 2 bases and J by 8 bases, with 9 bases left in between. Germline V gives CDR1 MDHEN, CDR2 SYDVKM. This CDR3 is built from 13 residues. CDR3 in amino acids: CASSLAGPEKLFF. For the CDR3, the DNA is TGTGCCAGCAGTTTAGCAGGGCCAGAAAAACTGTTTTTT.

This clonotype has a single count. The chain links TRBV10-3 to TRBJ2-5, with TRBD2 matching 9 bases. The CDR3 runs to 14 residues. Germline lookup yields CDR1 ENHRY and CDR2 SYGVKD. V lost 3 bases to trimming and J lost 3 bases; unmatched junction nucleotides: 2. This chain's CDR3 is CAISDLAGEETQYF. CDR3 nucleotide sequence: TGTGCCATCAGTGACTTAGCGGGGGAAGAGACCCAGTACTTC.

CDR3 in DNA: TGTGCCAGCAGTACAGGACAGGGTTGGGGCGGGGACGAGCAGTACTTC. Its translation is CASSTGQGWGGDEQYF. V is TRBV2 and J is TRBJ2-7, with 8 bases fitting TRBD1. The CDR3 consists of 16 residues. V was clipped by 5 bases and J by 5 bases; unmatched bases: 14. Germline lookup yields CDR1 SNHLY and CDR2 FYNNEI.

At least ten counts were recorded for this clonotype. The CDR3 spells CASSEVWDRPYNNEQFF. CDR3 in DNA: TGTGCCAGCAGTGAAGTCTGGGACAGACCCTATAACAATGAGCAGTTCTTC. The genes are TRBV6-1 and TRBJ2-1; the match to TRBD1 covers 7 bases. From germline, CDR1 is MNHNS and CDR2 SASEGT. The V gene end was trimmed by 1 base and the J gene end by 5 bases; junction bases not matched to a gene: 11. This CDR3 spans 17 amino acids.

This clonotype was found a few times. V and J are TRBV2 and TRBJ2-6, with D perhaps matching TRBD1 or TRBD2 (5 bases each). Germline-derived CDR1 and CDR2 are SNHLY and FYNNEI. The CDR3 runs to 14 residues. V was shortened by 11 bases and J by 2 bases, with 13 bases between the two germline ends. CDR3 sequence reads: CAGRGRAGANVLTF. The CDR3 nucleotides are TGTGCCGGACGGGGCAGGGCTGGGGCCAACGTCCTGACTTTC.

This clonotype was detected many times. The chain couples TRBV2 to TRBJ2-2; TRBD2 aligns across 7 bases. The CDR3 contains 14 residues. CDR1 and CDR2 from the germline V gene are SNHLY and FYNNEI. V shed 11 bases, J shed 4 bases, and the junction held 10 bases outside the gene matches. This CDR3 reads CAGLSGEGTGELFF. The DNA of the CDR3 is TGTGCCGGCCTGAGCGGGGAAGGCACCGGGGAGCTGTTTTTT.

The chain uses TRBV20-1 and TRBJ2-3; 14 nucleotides match TRBD2. CDR1 and CDR2 from the germline V gene are DFQATT and SNEGSKA (reference sequence). The V and J ends lost 1 base and 6 bases, in that order; junction bases with no gene match: 6. The CDR3 has 16 residues. This chain's CDR3 is CSARGLAGGRADTQYF. In DNA, the CDR3 is TGCAGTGCTAGAGGACTAGCGGGGGGGAGGGCGGATACGCAGTATTTT.

Only a few counts were recorded for this clonotype. V gene TRBV20-1 combines with J gene TRBJ1-1, with a tentative D call TRBD1 (5 bases). Germline CDR1 DFQATT, CDR2 SNEGSKA (reference sequence). The CDR3 covers 14 residues. The V end was cut by 6 bases, the J end by 6 bases, with 20 bases between. The chain's CDR3 is CSAPKGHLGSEAFF. For the CDR3, the DNA is TGCAGTGCCCCGAAGGGGCACCTCGGGTCTGAAGCTTTCTTT.

Points on this clonotype: One base away lies a much larger clone, so this may be a sequencing read error. This sequence joins TRBV2 and TRBJ2-2; D is possibly TRBD1 (6 bases). CDR1 is SNHLY, CDR2 FYNNEI, per germline. This CDR3 contains 15 residues. The germline V and J ends were trimmed by 6 bases and 1 base, with 12 bases remaining between them. CDR3 protein: CASRGAGGNTGELFF. CDR3 sequence (DNA): TGTGCCAGCAGGGGGGCAGGCGGGAACACCGGGGAGCTGTTTTTT.

This clonotype was seen at least ten times. The DNA of the CDR3 is TGTGCCAGCTCACCACCGGGTGGCTCAGATACGCAGTATTTT. It codes for CASSPPGGSDTQYF. The V and J genes are TRBV18 and TRBJ2-3; unclear D gene. In germline, CDR1 is KGHSH, CDR2 LQKENI. The V and J ends lost 0 bases and 4 bases respectively, with 8 bases between them. The CDR3 loop spans 14 amino acids.

The chain uses TRBV15 and TRBJ2-1; D may be TRBD2 (6 bases). With 0 bases removed from V and 10 bases from J, the gap between germline ends came to 7 bases. In germline, CDR1 is LNHNV, CDR2 YYDKDF (reference sequence). The CDR3 has 12 amino acids. Here the CDR3 reads CATSRDSGEQFF. CDR3 in DNA: TGTGCCACCAGCAGAGATAGCGGAGAGCAGTTCTTC.

This chain uses TRBV29-1 with TRBJ2-1; the D is unclear. The CDR3 runs 11 residues. The V gene's germline CDR1 is SQVTM and CDR2 ANQGSEA. V lost 6 bases to trimming and J lost 7 bases, with 10 bases between them. The CDR3 DNA is TGCAGCGTAGACCCCATAAATGAGCAGTTCTTC. It encodes CSVDPINEQFF.

This clonotype was recorded many times. In DNA form, the CDR3 reads TGCAGTGCTATTCTTCCAGGCCTCGAAAACTATGGCTACACCTTC. Amino acids: CSAILPGLENYGYTF. The chain has TRBV20-1 and TRBJ1-2; no firm D call. The V and J ends lost 4 bases and 2 bases respectively, with 17 bases between them. The CDR3 has 15 amino acids. Germline CDR1 and CDR2: DFQATT and SNEGSKA (reference sequence).